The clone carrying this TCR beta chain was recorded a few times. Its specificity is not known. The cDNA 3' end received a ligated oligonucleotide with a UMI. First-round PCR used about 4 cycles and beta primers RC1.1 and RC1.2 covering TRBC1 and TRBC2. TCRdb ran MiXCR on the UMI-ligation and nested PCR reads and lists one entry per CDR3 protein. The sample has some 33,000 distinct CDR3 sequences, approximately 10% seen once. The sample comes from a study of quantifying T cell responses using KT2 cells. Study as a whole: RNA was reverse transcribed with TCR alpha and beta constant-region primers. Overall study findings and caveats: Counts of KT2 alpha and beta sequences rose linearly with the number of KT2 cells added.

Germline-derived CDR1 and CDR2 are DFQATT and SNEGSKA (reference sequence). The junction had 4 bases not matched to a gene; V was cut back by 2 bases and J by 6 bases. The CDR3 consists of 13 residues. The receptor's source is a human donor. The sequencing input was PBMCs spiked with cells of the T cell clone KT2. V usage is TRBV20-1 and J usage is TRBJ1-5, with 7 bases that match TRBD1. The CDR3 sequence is CSARQGEFQPQHF. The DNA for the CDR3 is TGCAGTGCTAGACAGGGGGAGTTTCAGCCCCAGCATTTT.